This TCR beta chain was recovered during a study of CD8 T cells in ankylosing spondylitis. V lost 4 bases and J lost 7; bases outside the gene matches: 9. The CDR3 contains 14 residues. Germline CDR1 is SGHAT and CDR2 is FQNNGV. Study-level points and caveats: There was a TCR beta motif, made of eight highly homologous variants, that appeared characteristic of ankylosing spondylitis blood.

On this clonotype: Its cognate antigen is unknown.

Using its own MiXCR run on the 5' RACE reads, TCRdb lists one record per CDR3 protein. This sample has 700,000 to 1,000,000 distinct CDR3 sequences; about 11% occur once, and the top ten carry approximately 0.51%. The chain joins TRBV11-2 to TRBJ2-5; 7 bases map to TRBD2. The source of this sequence is a male donor with ankylosing spondylitis. The sequencing input was blood, either unsorted or a sorted T cell fraction (not recorded which). The CDR3 DNA reads TGTGCCAGCAGCTCGGGGGGTCTTAGGGGGACCCAGTACTTC. This encodes CASSSGGLRGTQYF.